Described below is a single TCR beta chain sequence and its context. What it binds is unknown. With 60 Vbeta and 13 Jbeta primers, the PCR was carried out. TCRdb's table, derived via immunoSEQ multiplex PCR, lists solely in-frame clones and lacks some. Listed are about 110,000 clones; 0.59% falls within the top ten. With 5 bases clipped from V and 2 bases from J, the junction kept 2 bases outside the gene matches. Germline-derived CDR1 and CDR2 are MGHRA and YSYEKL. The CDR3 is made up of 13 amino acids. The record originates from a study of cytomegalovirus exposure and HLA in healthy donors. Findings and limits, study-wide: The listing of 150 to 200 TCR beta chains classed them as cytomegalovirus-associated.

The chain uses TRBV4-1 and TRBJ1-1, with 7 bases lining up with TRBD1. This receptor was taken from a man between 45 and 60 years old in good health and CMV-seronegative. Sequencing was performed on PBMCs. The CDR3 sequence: CASSGTDNTEAFF. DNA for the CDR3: TGCGCCAGCAGCGGGACAGACAACACTGAAGCTTTCTTT.